These 16 T cell receptor beta chains came from one sample sequenced in a study of T cells in localized non-small cell lung cancer. The method was immunoSEQ multiplex PCR; TCRdb's version includes in-frame clones alone and lacks a portion of them. The table lists 52,000 or so clones, over 80% of them singletons. The sequencing used peripheral blood mononuclear cells, collected before any cancer treatment. The receptors stem from a man between 40 and 69 years old with stage III lung adenocarcinoma.

The chain uses TRBV28 and TRBJ2-3; TRBD2 agrees at 9 bases. This CDR3 region has 13 residues. The ends lost 9 bases at V and 4 bases at J; junction bases unmatched: 5. The V gene's germline CDR1 is MDHEN and CDR2 SYDVKM. CDR3 sequence: CASSGGPPDTQYF. In DNA, the CDR3 is TGTGCCAGTAGCGGGGGCCCCCCAGATACGCAGTATTTT.

V gene TRBV7-9 combines with J gene TRBJ2-7; 11 bases align to TRBD2. This CDR3 has 16 amino acids. J was trimmed by 0 bases and V by 3 bases; bases with no gene match: 4. Germline V gives CDR1 SEHNR, CDR2 FQNEAQ (reference sequence). The CDR3 coding sequence is TGTGCCAGCAGCTTCCCTAGCGGGGGGTTCTCCTACGAGCAGTACTTC. This encodes CASSFPSGGFSYEQYF.

The CDR3 DNA reads as TGTGCCAGCAGCGTAGAACCTACAGGGTGGACTGAAGCTTTCTTT. It specifies CASSVEPTGWTEAFF. This sequence joins TRBV9 and TRBJ1-1, with D possibly being TRBD1 (6 bases). The CDR3 runs 15 residues. Per the germline V gene, CDR1 is SGDLS and CDR2 is YYNGEE. Trimming took off 0 bases at V and 5 bases at J, with 14 bases between the two ends.

This chain connects TRBV28 to TRBJ1-5, with D hard to call. CDR3 length: 13 residues. Germline loops: CDR1 MDHEN, CDR2 SYDVKM. Trimming removed 8 bases from V and 6 bases from J, with 14 bases in between. The CDR3 sequence: CASGRELGQPQHF. CDR3 DNA: TGTGCCAGCGGCCGCGAGCTGGGTCAGCCCCAGCATTTT.

This chain links TRBV30 with TRBJ1-2; D not certain. CDR1 and CDR2 (germline): GTSNPN, SVGIG (reference sequence). This CDR3 contains 14 residues. V lost 3 bases and J 1 base, leaving 12 bases between the germline ends. CDR3: CAWRTSLGNYGYTF. In DNA form, the CDR3 reads TGTGCCTGGAGGACTTCGTTGGGTAACTATGGCTACACCTTC.

The J gene is TRBJ1-4, the V gene TRBV27; a possible D gene is TRBD1 (6 bases). This CDR3 has 14 amino acids. The V end was cut by 6 bases, the J end by 8 bases, with 16 bases between. Germline V lookup: CDR1 MNHEY, CDR2 SMNVEV (reference sequence). The CDR3: CASSIHRVDEKLFF. CDR3 sequence (DNA): TGTGCCAGCAGCATACACAGGGTGGACGAAAAACTGTTTTTT.

The gene calls are TRBV6-5 and TRBJ2-2; possibly TRBD1 or TRBD2 for D (6 bases each). V was shortened by 3 bases and J by 8 bases, with 13 bases between the two germline ends. The germline V gene has CDR1 MNHEY and CDR2 SVGAGI. The CDR3 totals 14 residues. CDR3 in amino acids: CASSYTGAGGELFF. CDR3 nucleotide sequence: TGTGCCAGCAGTTATACGGGGGCTGGGGGGGAGCTGTTTTTT.

The chain recombines TRBV6-5 with TRBJ1-1; D gene unclear. Germline assignment: CDR1 MNHEY and CDR2 SVGAGI. Trimming left V 4 bases short and J 0 bases short, with 12 bases between. This CDR3 is built from 15 residues. The CDR3: CASSSVQYMNTEAFF. The CDR3 DNA is TGTGCCAGCAGTTCGGTGCAGTACATGAACACTGAAGCTTTCTTT.

The genes are TRBV2 and TRBJ1-4; 7 bases are shared with TRBD1. Germline V gives CDR1 SNHLY, CDR2 FYNNEI. The CDR3 extends over 13 amino acids. J gave up 10 bases and V 6 bases, and 8 bases lay outside the gene matches. CDR3 DNA sequence: TGTGCCAGCAGCGCCGGGACAGCCGGAAAACTGTTTTTT. Its translation: CASSAGTAGKLFF. Complete variable domain (other parts from reference TRBV2 and TRBJ1-4): EPEVTQTPSHQVTQMGQEVILRCVPISNHLYFYWYRQILGQKVEFLVSFYNNEISEKSEIFDDQFSVERPDGSNFTLKIRSTKLEDSAMYFCASSAGTAGKLFFGSGTQLSVL.

The rearrangement joins TRBV7-7 to TRBJ2-1; a weak D match, TRBD2 (6 bases). The CDR3 contains 15 residues. Germline values: CDR1 SSHAT, CDR2 FNYEAQ (reference sequence). Between the trimmed V and J ends, which lost 5 bases and 7 bases, there was a span of 18 bases. The CDR3 region has the DNA TGTGCCAGCAGCCCCGGGACTGGAGGCCAAAATGAGCAGTTCTTC. Translation gives CASSPGTGGQNEQFF.

This clone was recorded a few times. The chain employs TRBV4-1 and TRBJ1-2; D is uncertain. Germline V CDR1 and CDR2: MGHRA, YSYEKL. Trimming removed 0 bases at V and 8 bases at J, with 13 bases between. This CDR3 contains 14 residues. The CDR3 coding sequence is TGCGCCAGCAGCCAAGATCTTATGGGCGGCGGCTACACCTTC. Translated: CASSQDLMGGGYTF.

This clone was detected only a few times. The chain uses TRBV19 and TRBJ2-2, with 10 bases fitting TRBD2. The V gene's germline CDR1 is LNHDA and CDR2 SQIVND (reference sequence). With V trimmed by 6 bases and J by 5 bases, 21 bases remained unmatched. The length of the CDR3 is 20 residues. The CDR3 DNA sequence: TGTGCCAGTAGGACCTCCGGATACCCGTTAGTAGCGGGGGGAACCGGGGAGCTGTTTTTT. It codes for CASRTSGYPLVAGGTGELFF.

This chain connects TRBV19 to TRBJ1-1, with D possibly TRBD1 on 6 matching bases. CDR1 LNHDA and CDR2 SQIVND come from the germline V gene (reference sequence). This CDR3 spans 14 amino acids. V was pared by 7 bases and J by 1 base, with 13 bases between. The DNA for the CDR3 is TGTGCCAGTATTTCAGGGGTGTCGAACACTGAAGCTTTCTTT. It yields the protein CASISGVSNTEAFF.

This chain links TRBV5-1 with TRBJ2-2; 13 bases fit TRBD2. CDR3 length: 17 amino acids. From germline, CDR1 is SGHRS and CDR2 YFSETQ. Germline trimming cut 3 bases from V and 0 bases from J; bases unmatched to any gene: 2. This CDR3 is CASSSTSGGPNTGELFF. CDR3 bases: TGCGCCAGCAGCTCGACTAGCGGGGGGCCGAACACCGGGGAGCTGTTTTTT.

The chain recombines TRBV5-6 with TRBJ2-3, with D perhaps TRBD2 (5 bases). The CDR3 sequence is 14 residues long. CDR1 and CDR2 (germline): SGHDT, YYEEEE. V lost 4 bases and J lost 3, with 12 bases in between. The CDR3: CASSHVRGTDTQYF. The CDR3 bases are TGTGCCAGCAGCCACGTACGGGGAACAGATACGCAGTATTTT. The complete variable domain, with remaining parts taken from reference TRBV5-6 and TRBJ2-3, reads DAGVTQSPTHLIKTRGQQVTLRCSPKSGHDTVSWYQQALGQGPQFIFQYYEEEERQRGNFPDRFSGHQFPNYSSELNVNALLLGDSALYLCASSHVRGTDTQYFGPGTRLTVL.

The sample holds one count of this clone. The rearrangement uses TRBV20-1 and TRBJ2-5, with D possibly being TRBD2 (5 bases). Germline lookup yields CDR1 DFQATT and CDR2 SNEGSKA (reference sequence). There are 11 residues in the CDR3. V was clipped by 6 bases and J by 4 bases, with 9 bases between them. CDR3 coding DNA: TGCAGTGCGACCCGGGGAGAGACCCAGTACTTC. Translating it yields CSATRGETQYF.